The TCR beta chain described here comes from a study of response to subunit inactivated influenza vaccine. Study observations and caveats: It was suggested by the authors that few new T cells are recruited by each seasonal influenza vaccination.

One entry per CDR3 protein, called by TCRdb with MiXCR from the RT-PCR reads. The repertoire holds a few hundred thousand distinct CDR3 sequences, with 13% to 15% as singletons. There are a few counts of this clonotype. Its antigen is not identified. Germline CDR1 SGHDN, CDR2 FVKESK. The CDR3 spans 15 residues. V trimming: 3 bases; J trimming: 3 bases; junction bases outside the gene matches: 4. Sequences were derived from PBMCs from blood, sampled 11 to 12 days after vaccination. The clonotype comes from a man aged 50-60 years who received an inactivated influenza vaccine. The J gene is TRBJ2-7, the V gene TRBV14, with 11 nucleotides matching TRBD1. CDR3 sequence reads: CASSHGTGGFYEQYF. The CDR3 DNA sequence: TGTGCCAGCAGCCACGGGACAGGGGGGTTCTACGAGCAGTACTTC.